Here is one T cell receptor beta chain with its context. Its antigen is currently unknown. The sample belongs to a study of T cells in Graves' hyperthyroidism and ophthalmopathy. General study results and limits: Ophthalmopathy was separated from stable hyperthyroidism by a 13 V-J model. Most expanded thyroid clonotypes above 0.001 recurred in blood.

The diagnostic basis comprised clinical symptoms, serum thyroxine and TRAb, thyroid ultrasound and orbital computed tomography. TCR beta CDR3 sequences were amplified from RNA transcripts. The study used the HTBI primer set for a first-round RT-PCR of the TCR CDR3. TCRdb independently ran MiXCR on the multiplex PCR reads; one entry per CDR3 protein. This sample yields 300,000 to 500,000 distinct CDR3 sequences, of which roughly an eighth are seen a single time; around 28% belongs to the top ten. Sequenced: blood. The TCR was taken from a man in his fifties with Graves' ophthalmopathy.

The CDR3 nucleotides are TGTGCATCGGTGGGCAGTGTCACCTACGAGCAGTACTTC. Translated: CASVGSVTYEQYF. The V call is TRBV28, the J call TRBJ2-7; no clear D gene. Germline V lookup: CDR1 MDHEN, CDR2 SYDVKM. The CDR3 has 13 residues.